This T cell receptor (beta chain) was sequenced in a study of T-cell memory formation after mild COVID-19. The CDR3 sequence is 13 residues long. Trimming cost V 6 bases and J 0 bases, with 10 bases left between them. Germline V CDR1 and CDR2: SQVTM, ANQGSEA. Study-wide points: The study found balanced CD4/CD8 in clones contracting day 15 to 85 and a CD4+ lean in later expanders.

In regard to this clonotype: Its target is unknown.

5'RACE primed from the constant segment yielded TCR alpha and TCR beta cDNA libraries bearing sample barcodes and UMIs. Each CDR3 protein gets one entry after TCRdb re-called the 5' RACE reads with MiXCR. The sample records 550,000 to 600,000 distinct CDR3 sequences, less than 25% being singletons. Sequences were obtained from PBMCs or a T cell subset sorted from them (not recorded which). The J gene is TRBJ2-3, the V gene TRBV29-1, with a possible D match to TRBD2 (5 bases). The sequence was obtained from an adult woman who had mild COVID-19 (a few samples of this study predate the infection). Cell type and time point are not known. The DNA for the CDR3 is TGCAGCGTGAAGGGAGAAAGCACAGATACGCAGTATTTT. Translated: CSVKGESTDTQYF.